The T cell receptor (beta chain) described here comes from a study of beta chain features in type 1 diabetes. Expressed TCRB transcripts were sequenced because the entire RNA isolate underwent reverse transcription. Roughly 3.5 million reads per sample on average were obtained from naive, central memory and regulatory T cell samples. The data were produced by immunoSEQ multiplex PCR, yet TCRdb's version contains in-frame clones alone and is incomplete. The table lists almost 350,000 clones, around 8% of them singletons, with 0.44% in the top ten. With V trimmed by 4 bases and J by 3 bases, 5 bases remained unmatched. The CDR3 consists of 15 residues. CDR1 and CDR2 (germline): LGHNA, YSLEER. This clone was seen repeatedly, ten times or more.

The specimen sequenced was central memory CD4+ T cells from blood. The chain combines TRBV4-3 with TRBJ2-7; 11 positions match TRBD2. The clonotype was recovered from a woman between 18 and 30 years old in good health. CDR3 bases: TGCGCCAGCAGCCGAGGACTAGCGGGTATCTACGAGCAGTACTTC. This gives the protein CASSRGLAGIYEQYF.